The 6 T cell receptor beta chains below all came from one sample that was sequenced in a study of cytomegalovirus exposure and HLA in healthy donors. This table comes from immunoSEQ multiplex PCR, and its TCRdb copy is limited to in-frame clones, with some not included. The data contain 150,000 to 200,000 clones, 86% of them seen just once; the ten biggest clones take up more than 1.4%. The source material was PBMCs. Receptors were obtained from a woman in her late teens or twenties in good health and CMV-seronegative.

The chain links TRBV18 to TRBJ2-5, with D possibly TRBD1 on 6 matching bases. The CDR3 runs 13 residues. The V and J ends lost 2 bases and 3 bases respectively, with 7 bases between them. Germline V gene data show CDR1 as KGHSH and CDR2 as LQKENI. The CDR3 protein is CASSPRTEETQYF. In DNA form, the CDR3 reads TGTGCCAGCTCACCAAGGACAGAAGAGACCCAGTACTTC.

J is TRBJ1-5 and V is TRBV5-8; D might be TRBD1 (5 bases). Trimming stripped 0 bases from V and 7 bases from J, with 20 bases between. Germline CDR1 SGHTS, CDR2 YDEGEE. CDR3 length: 17 residues. In DNA form, the CDR3 reads TGTGCCAGCAGCTTGGCAAGGGGCGTTAAAGGAGGGCAGCCCCAGCATTTT. Protein sequence: CASSLARGVKGGQPQHF.

The rearrangement joins TRBV27 to TRBJ2-3; 9 bases align to TRBD1. CDR3 length: 16 residues. V dropped 6 bases and J dropped 4; count of bases not matched to a gene: 11. The germline CDR1 and CDR2 sequences are MNHEY and SMNVEV (reference sequence). The CDR3 spells CASSTWTGEFPDTQYF. The CDR3 bases are TGTGCCAGCAGCACTTGGACAGGGGAATTCCCAGATACGCAGTATTTT.

The chain employs TRBV15 and TRBJ1-2, with D uncertain. The CDR3 has 16 residues. V lost 1 base and J lost 4, with 16 bases in between. Per the germline V gene, CDR1 is LNHNV and CDR2 is YYDKDF (reference sequence). CDR3 protein: CATSRVPAVISYGYTF. The CDR3 nucleotides are TGTGCCACCAGCAGAGTACCCGCAGTGATATCCTATGGCTACACCTTC.

The genes are TRBV9 and TRBJ2-5; a possible D gene is TRBD1 (6 bases). This CDR3 spans 14 amino acids. Germline lookup yields CDR1 SGDLS and CDR2 YYNGEE. With 5 bases removed from V and 5 bases from J, the gap between germline ends came to 16 bases. The CDR3 reads CASSKVPQGETQYF. The CDR3 DNA is TGTGCCAGCAGTAAAGTCCCCCAGGGGGAGACCCAGTACTTC.

The chain employs TRBV6-5 and TRBJ1-2, with 8 bases identical to TRBD1. CDR1 is MNHEY, CDR2 SVGAGI, per germline. This CDR3 region has 13 residues. Losses at the gene ends were 8 bases for V and 7 bases for J; bases not matched to a gene: 9. CDR3 protein: CASSDRGGGGYTF. The CDR3 region has the DNA TGTGCCAGCTCTGACAGGGGAGGTGGTGGCTACACCTTC.